The rows below give T cell receptor beta chains drawn from one sample of a study of blood T cell repertoires in COVID-19. The repertoire was sequenced with immunoSEQ multiplex PCR; TCRdb's copy has only in-frame clones and lacks some. Here the sample spans 92,000 or so clones, 88% being singletons. The specimen sequenced was peripheral blood. The receptors shown here come from a man aged 60 to 75 with acute or convalescent COVID-19. The CDR3 runs from the conserved cysteine through the conserved F or W. The D gene is left open where the match is weak. Size values are once, few and many counts, or a class for expanded clones, and some rows have none.

NA NA TRBV21-1 CASSKTSGANVLTF
NA NA TRBV5-1 CASSLTGSYNEQFF
once NA TRBV5-1 CASSAGPYEQYF
NA NA TRBV18 CASSPTDTDTQYF
once NA TRBV7-9 CASSLPGLGGYGYTF
few TRBD2 TRBV11-1 CASSSTGRGSYEQYF
once TRBD1 TRBV7-6 CASSSLQGDPYEQYF
NA NA TRBV30 CAWSVSVNTGELFF
NA TRBD2 TRBV19 CASSVTSLRGATGELFF
NA TRBD1 TRBV5-1 CASSFRDRGGYTF
NA TRBD2 TRBV18 CASSPLLAVEGEQYF
NA NA TRBV27 CASSIIGNTQYF
NA NA TRBV12-3/TRBV12-4 CASSFGTPYGYTF
NA NA TRBV7-8 CASSLSTGHQVTYEQYF
NA NA TRBV5-1 CASSLAQGTYEQYF
once TRBD1 TRBV18 CASSLQGVSGNQPQHF
NA NA TRBV3-1/TRBV3-2 CASSQEQGSRYYEQYF
NA NA TRBV5-1 CASSWELGGTEAFF
NA NA TRBV5-1 CASSLNRASGNTIYF
NA TRBD1 TRBV29-1 CSVERDRGGSNEQFF
NA NA TRBV27 CASSPQRQSNSPLHF
NA NA TRBV21-1 CASSRGQGAPEAFF
NA TRBD1 TRBV11-1 CASSPPGQLRNTIYF
NA NA TRBV6-5 CASAGTYNSPLHF
NA TRBD1 TRBV5-1 CASSLEGQDNQPQHF
NA TRBD1 TRBV6-1 CASSERDRDSPLHF
NA TRBD2 TRBV5-1 CASRTLAGGSGELFF
NA NA TRBV5-1 CASSLGSVDTDTQYF
NA NA TRBV5-6 CASSLGRTANYEQYF
NA NA TRBV4-1 CASSQERVQGSNTGELFF
NA TRBD2 TRBV29-1 CSVDSPLAGGHNEQFF
few TRBD1 TRBV5-1 CASSSPDRGGEKLFF
NA TRBD1 TRBV29-1 CSVVVGQGGQPQHF
NA TRBD1 TRBV9 CASSRRTGDNSPLHF
NA TRBD1 TRBV18 CASSPRLTGIAEAFF
NA NA TRBV19 CASAPPGGRGNQPQHF
NA NA TRBV5-1 CASSPIDRRQETQYF
NA NA TRBV6-5 CASSYSKAGGTEAFF
NA TRBD1 TRBV7-9 CASSLGTGAFRSYEQYF
few NA TRBV28 CASSSPSSLPEQYF
NA TRBD1 TRBV9 CASRPGQGAHGYTF
NA NA TRBV5-1 CASSTHGDTQETQYF
NA NA TRBV14 CASSQERAGEAFF
NA TRBD1 TRBV30 CAWSTGVIYNEQFF